The 13 T cell receptor beta chains below all came from one sample that was sequenced in a study of blood T cells in healthy people across ages. The use of a sample-barcoded 5' primer and a J-beta primer mix characterized a second PCR of roughly 6 to 11 cycles. TCRdb re-analysed the 5' RACE reads in MiXCR, keeping a single row per CDR3 protein. The data show nearly 1 million distinct CDR3 sequences, about 53% seen once. What was sequenced was blood. These receptors came from an older woman in good health.

A few counts support this clonotype. The chain carries TRBV27 and TRBJ2-3, with D unclear. Trimming removed 2 bases at V and 8 bases at J, with 5 bases between. Germline assignment: CDR1 MNHEY and CDR2 SMNVEV (reference sequence). The CDR3 is 11 amino acids. In DNA form, the CDR3 reads TGTGCCAGCAGTTTAGGAATTACGCAGTATTTT. As protein: CASSLGITQYF.

V and J are TRBV6-5 and TRBJ2-3, with 12 positions matching TRBD2. Germline V gene sequence: CDR1 MNHEY, CDR2 SVGAGI. The junction had 5 bases not matched to a gene; V was cut back by 6 bases and J by 4 bases. The CDR3 has 15 residues. The CDR3 sequence: CASSQTSGSADTQYF. The CDR3 nucleotides are TGTGCCAGCAGCCAGACTAGCGGGAGCGCAGATACGCAGTATTTT.

This clonotype was seen a few times. Possible read error: a much larger clone is one base away. The genes are TRBV20-1 and TRBJ2-1; the D is unclear. The end of the DNA aligns better with TRBJ2-7, so the J call may be wrong. Germline loops: CDR1 DFQATT, CDR2 SNEGSKA (reference sequence). This CDR3 has 15 amino acids. The CDR3 loop is CSARDLLSSYNEQYF. The CDR3 DNA reads as TGCAGTGCTAGAGATCTCCTAAGCTCCTACAATGAGCAGTACTTC.

This chain connects TRBV29-1 to TRBJ2-7, with 12 bases fitting TRBD1. The V segment lost 6 bases and the J segment 7 bases; nucleotides outside the gene matches: 7. CDR3 size: 13 residues. The V gene's germline CDR1 is SQVTM and CDR2 ANQGSEA. In DNA, the CDR3 is TGCAGCGTACCGGGACAGGGGGCGGGAGAGCAGTACTTC. This sequence encodes CSVPGQGAGEQYF.

The J gene is TRBJ2-4, the V gene TRBV3-1; 9 bases line up with TRBD1. The closer fit of TRBJ2-7 to the DNA end suggests the J call may be wrong. This CDR3 is built from 15 residues. Germline V gene sequence: CDR1 LGHDT, CDR2 YNNKEL (reference sequence). The CDR3: CASSQDLTGGYEQYF. CDR3 bases: TGTGCCAGCAGCCAAGATTTGACAGGGGGCTACGAGCAGTACTTC.

The rearrangement joins TRBV29-1 to TRBJ2-7, with TRBD2 as a possible D gene (5 bases). CDR1 and CDR2 from the germline V gene are SQVTM and ANQGSEA. V lost 7 bases, J lost 6 bases, and 16 bases lay in between. CDR3 length equals 12 residues. The CDR3 sequence: CSAGSEGREQYF. CDR3 DNA sequence: TGCAGCGCGGGGTCCGAGGGTCGCGAGCAGTACTTC.

This clonotype was detected a few times. This chain links TRBV7-8 with TRBJ2-7, with 8 bases lining up with TRBD1. V dropped 1 base and J dropped 2; count of bases not matched to a gene: 4. Germline CDR1 is SGHVS and CDR2 is FQNEAQ. This CDR3 spans 15 amino acids. The CDR3 loop reads CASSLDSDRAYEQYF. CDR3 nucleotides: TGTGCCAGCAGCTTAGATTCGGACAGGGCCTACGAGCAGTACTTC.

In its sample, this clonotype was seen a few times. The chain joins TRBV7-2 to TRBJ2-3, with TRBD1 as a possible D gene (5 bases). CDR1 is SGHTA and CDR2 is FQGNSA in the germline V gene. The V end lost 3 bases, the J end lost 6 bases, and 13 bases lay between the germline ends. The CDR3 is made up of 14 amino acids. The CDR3 DNA reads as TGTGCCAGCAGCTTCAGGCAGGGTTGGGATACGCAGTATTTT. Protein sequence: CASSFRQGWDTQYF. The full variable domain, with the rest looked up from reference TRBV7-2 and TRBJ2-3, is GAGVSQSPSNKVTEKGKDVELRCDPISGHTALYWYRQSLGQGLEFLIYFQGNSAPDKSGLPSDRFSAERTGGSVSTLTIQRTQQEDSAVYLCASSFRQGWDTQYFGPGTRLTVL.

V is TRBV4-1 and J is TRBJ2-4; D call uncertain. V lost 0 bases to trimming and J lost 7 bases, with 16 bases between them. This CDR3 has 16 residues. The germline V gene has CDR1 MGHRA and CDR2 YSYEKL. CDR3: CASSQDTAAHWNIQYF. The CDR3 nucleotides read TGCGCCAGCAGCCAAGATACGGCAGCTCATTGGAACATTCAGTACTTC.

The chain links TRBV29-1 to TRBJ2-3; D remains unclear. V was pared by 5 bases and J by 2 bases, with 23 bases between. The germline CDR1 and CDR2 sequences are SQVTM and ANQGSEA. There are 17 residues in the CDR3. The CDR3 loop reads CSVKHMGRTVYTDTQYF. CDR3 nucleotides: TGCAGCGTTAAACATATGGGCAGGACCGTCTACACAGATACGCAGTATTTT.

The chain joins TRBV20-1 to TRBJ2-1, with 13 bases identical to TRBD2. V gave up 5 bases and J gave up 4 bases; unmatched junction bases: 14. Per the germline V gene, CDR1 is DFQATT and CDR2 is SNEGSKA (reference sequence). The CDR3 is made up of 18 amino acids. DNA of the CDR3: TGCAGTGCTGATACTAGCGGGAGGGCCCTCGGTAAATACAATGAGCAGTTCTTC. Its protein is CSADTSGRALGKYNEQFF.

This clonotype was recorded at least ten times. This chain links TRBV7-9 with TRBJ1-4; D might be TRBD1 (6 bases). The CDR3 is 17 residues long. V gave up 8 bases and J gave up 3 bases, with 22 bases separating them. Germline assignment: CDR1 SEHNR and CDR2 FQNEAQ (reference sequence). In DNA, the CDR3 is TGTGCCAGCTCCTCAGGGGATCTAAGAAACCCTAATGAAAAACTGTTTTTT. This codes for CASSSGDLRNPNEKLFF.

This chain joins TRBV7-9 and TRBJ2-1; the match to TRBD2 covers 9 bases. The V gene's germline CDR1 is SEHNR and CDR2 FQNEAQ (reference sequence). This CDR3 is built from 16 residues. V lost 2 bases, J lost 6 bases, and 8 bases stayed unmatched. The CDR3 DNA is TGTGCCAGCAGCTTAACTAGCGGGCAATCGGGCAATGAGCAGTTCTTC. This encodes CASSLTSGQSGNEQFF.